Described below is a single T cell receptor (beta chain) sequence and its context. As yet, its antigen is unknown. This entry belongs to a study of vaccination and CD4 T cells after COVID-19. As for the study in general: Overlapping peptides of the spike proteins of SARS-CoV-2, HCoV-NL63, HCoV-OC43 and HCoV-229E were used for cell stimulation.

The CDR3 runs 15 residues. The ends were cut back, 8 bases at V and 0 bases at J, with 16 bases in the middle. Treatment here: roughly 11-day PBMC culture with coronavirus spike peptide pools or control peptides (ViraFEST assay). The Oncomine TCR Beta short-read assay was applied to DNA of cultured CD4+ T cells. TCRdb independently ran MiXCR on the PCR reads; one entry per CDR3 protein. The sample holds 10,000 to 12,000 distinct CDR3 sequences, roughly 31% seen once. The source material was CD4+ T cells from blood, cultured in vitro. The receptor's source is a human donor who had recovered from COVID-19. V and J are TRBV12-3 or TRBV12-4 and TRBJ1-1; D might be TRBD1 (5 bases). This CDR3 reads CASGKADNMNTEAFF. The CDR3 DNA sequence: TGTGCCAGCGGGAAGGCGGACAACATGAACACTGAAGCTTTCTTT.